What follows are 18 T cell receptor beta chains derived from one specimen sequenced in a study of T cell responses to AZD1222 COVID-19 vaccine. Data came from immunoSEQ multiplex PCR; TCRdb stores just in-frame clones and leaves some out. The sample shows 150,000 to 200,000 clones, 90% of them seen only once. The sample was peripheral blood, taken 28 days after the second AZD1222 dose. Receptors originate from an adult who received the AZD1222 COVID-19 vaccine.

This chain joins TRBV7-2 and TRBJ1-5, with 7 nucleotides matching TRBD1. CDR1 and CDR2 (germline): SGHTA, FQGNSA. Trimming took 1 base from V and 3 from J; bases not matched to a gene: 3. This CDR3 contains 15 residues. CDR3 sequence reads: CASSLVTGNNQPQHF. CDR3 bases: TGTGCCAGCAGCTTAGTGACAGGGAACAATCAGCCCCAGCATTTT.

The chain couples TRBV28 to TRBJ2-1; D call uncertain. Germline V gene lookup returns CDR1 MDHEN and CDR2 SYDVKM. V was pared by 2 bases and J by 2 bases, with 7 bases between. The CDR3 has 14 amino acids. In DNA form, the CDR3 reads TGTGCCAGCAGTTTAGGGGTAACCTACAATGAGCAGTTCTTC. Its translation is CASSLGVTYNEQFF.

CDR3 region: CSVERGKRGYTF. For the CDR3, the DNA is TGCAGCGTTGAAAGGGGGAAGCGTGGCTACACCTTC. This chain joins TRBV29-1 and TRBJ1-2; TRBD1 might be the D (6 bases). Trimming took 2 bases from V and 7 from J, leaving 11 bases between them. Germline V gene data show CDR1 as SQVTM and CDR2 as ANQGSEA. The CDR3 sequence is 12 residues long.

The rearrangement links TRBV29-1 to TRBJ2-6; the D gene could be TRBD1 or TRBD2 (5 bases each). There are 16 residues in the CDR3. The V gene's germline CDR1 is SQVTM and CDR2 ANQGSEA. V was clipped by 0 bases and J by 4 bases, with 13 bases between them. In DNA form, the CDR3 reads TGCAGCGTTGAAGATTTTAAGGGGACCGGGGCCAACGTCCTGACTTTC. Encoded protein: CSVEDFKGTGANVLTF. Full variable domain (missing parts from reference TRBV29-1 and TRBJ2-6): SAVISQKPSRDICQRGTSLTIQCQVDSQVTMMFWYRQQPGQSLTLIATANQGSEATYESGFVIDKFPISRPNLTFSTLTVSNMSPEDSSIYLCSVEDFKGTGANVLTFGAGSRLTVL.

V is TRBV2 and J is TRBJ2-1; 9 nucleotides agree with TRBD1. Per germline, CDR1 SNHLY and CDR2 FYNNEI. The J segment lost 0 bases and the V segment lost 2 bases, leaving 11 bases of the junction unmatched. The CDR3 sequence is 19 residues long. The CDR3 nucleotides are TGTGCCAGCAGTGAAATGGGACAGGGAAAGAACCCCTCCTACAATGAGCAGTTCTTC. Translating it yields CASSEMGQGKNPSYNEQFF.

In this sample, this clone turned up many times. The chain carries TRBV6-2 or TRBV6-3 and TRBJ2-7; D may be TRBD1 (6 bases). CDR3 length equals 15 residues. CDR1 and CDR2 from the germline V gene are MNHEY and SVGEGT. V was cut by 4 bases and J by 2 bases, with 15 bases left in between. The DNA of the CDR3 is TGTGCCAGCAGTTCATACCTCGGACAGACCTACGAGCAGTACTTC. This sequence encodes CASSSYLGQTYEQYF.

The DNA of the CDR3 is TGTGCCAGCAGCTTAAACCCACTGGATAATTCACCCCTCCACTTT. Translated: CASSLNPLDNSPLHF. This rearrangement joins TRBV11-2 to TRBJ1-6; D remains unclear. CDR1 and CDR2 from the germline V gene are SGHAT and FQNNGV. V lost 2 bases and J 5 bases, leaving 10 bases between the germline ends. This CDR3 has 15 amino acids.

This clone was observed once. This rearrangement joins TRBV10-2 to TRBJ2-1, with a weak D call TRBD1 (6 bases). Trimming left V 6 bases short and J 9 bases short, with 9 bases between. CDR3 length: 11 amino acids. Germline values: CDR1 WSHSY, CDR2 SAAADI. The chain's CDR3 is CASSTGIEQFF. DNA for the CDR3: TGCGCCAGCAGCACAGGGATTGAGCAGTTCTTC.

The rearrangement links TRBV30 to TRBJ1-2; the D gene is possibly TRBD1 (6 bases). The V end lost 0 bases, the J end lost 7 bases, and 12 bases lay between the germline ends. Per germline, CDR1 GTSNPN and CDR2 SVGIG (reference sequence). The CDR3 is 13 residues long. CDR3 sequence (DNA): TGTGCCTGGAGTGTCAGGGGCGCTTCTGGCTACACCTTC. It is translated as CAWSVRGASGYTF.

The chain joins TRBV24-1 to TRBJ1-2; D might be TRBD1 (6 bases). This CDR3 has 14 residues. CDR1 and CDR2 (germline): KGHDR, SFDVKD. The V gene lost 3 bases and the J gene lost 8 bases, with 15 bases spanning the gap. The CDR3: CATSDPWTASGYTF. CDR3 DNA: TGTGCCACCAGTGATCCCTGGACAGCCTCCGGCTACACCTTC.

This chain joins TRBV7-6 and TRBJ2-3; D ambiguous. Trimming cost V 7 bases and J 4 bases, with 18 bases left between them. Per the germline V gene, CDR1 is SGHVS and CDR2 is FNYEAQ. The CDR3 extends over 15 amino acids. CDR3 DNA: TGTGCCAGCAAGAAGGACCCTCAAGAGGCAGATACGCAGTATTTT. Translating it yields CASKKDPQEADTQYF.

The V gene is TRBV2, the J gene TRBJ1-4, with 11 nucleotides matching TRBD1. This CDR3 has 15 amino acids. Germline values: CDR1 SNHLY, CDR2 FYNNEI. With V trimmed by 7 bases and J by 0 bases, 1 base remained unmatched. The CDR3 sequence is CASTGQGATNEKLFF. In DNA, the CDR3 is TGTGCCAGCACGGGACAGGGGGCAACTAATGAAAAACTGTTTTTT.

The rearrangement links TRBV6-5 to TRBJ1-2; no definite D call. Germline V gene sequence: CDR1 MNHEY, CDR2 SVGAGI. The CDR3 length is 15 residues. V lost 0 bases, J lost 0 bases, and 8 bases lay in between. The CDR3 sequence is CASSYSTSPNYGYTF. As DNA, the CDR3 is TGTGCCAGCAGTTACTCGACCAGCCCTAACTATGGCTACACCTTC.

The chain is built from TRBV6-1 and TRBJ1-2, with 10 nucleotides matching TRBD1. The germline V gene has CDR1 MNHNS and CDR2 SASEGT. This CDR3 comprises 15 residues. Losses at the gene ends were 2 bases for V and 4 bases for J; bases not matched to a gene: 4. The CDR3, as DNA: TGTGCCAGCAGTGAATCAGGGACAGGGGCCTATGGCTACACCTTC. Translating it yields CASSESGTGAYGYTF.

The rearrangement uses TRBV11-1 and TRBJ2-3, with 7 bases identical to TRBD1. V lost 0 bases to trimming and J lost 1 base; unmatched junction nucleotides: 4. This CDR3 has 16 amino acids. Germline V gene data show CDR1 as SGHAT and CDR2 as FQDESV (reference sequence). Here the CDR3 reads CASSLAPQGGTDTQYF. CDR3 nucleotide sequence: TGTGCCAGCAGCTTAGCCCCCCAGGGGGGCACAGATACGCAGTATTTT.

The V gene is TRBV12-3 or TRBV12-4, the J gene TRBJ2-1, with D perhaps TRBD2 (5 bases). V lost 7 bases and J 7 bases, leaving 11 bases between the germline ends. This CDR3 region has 12 residues. The CDR3: CASTSRGNEQFF. CDR3 DNA sequence: TGTGCCAGCACCTCCCGCGGGAATGAGCAGTTCTTC.

This sequence joins TRBV7-2 and TRBJ2-1; TRBD2 is a possible D gene (5 bases). The CDR3 totals 13 residues. Germline loops: CDR1 SGHTA, CDR2 FQGNSA. Trimming took 0 bases from V and 10 from J, leaving 10 bases between them. The DNA for the CDR3 is TGTGCCAGCAGCTTAGCGGGAGAGGACGAGCAGTTCTTC. It encodes CASSLAGEDEQFF.

V gene TRBV30 combines with J gene TRBJ1-2, with 10 bases that match TRBD1. V shed 3 bases and J 7 bases; nucleotides not matched to a gene: 5. Germline V CDR1 and CDR2: GTSNPN, SVGIG (reference sequence). CDR3 length: 13 amino acids. The CDR3 here is CAWSGTGDVGYTF. The CDR3 DNA is TGTGCCTGGAGCGGGACAGGGGATGTTGGCTACACCTTC.